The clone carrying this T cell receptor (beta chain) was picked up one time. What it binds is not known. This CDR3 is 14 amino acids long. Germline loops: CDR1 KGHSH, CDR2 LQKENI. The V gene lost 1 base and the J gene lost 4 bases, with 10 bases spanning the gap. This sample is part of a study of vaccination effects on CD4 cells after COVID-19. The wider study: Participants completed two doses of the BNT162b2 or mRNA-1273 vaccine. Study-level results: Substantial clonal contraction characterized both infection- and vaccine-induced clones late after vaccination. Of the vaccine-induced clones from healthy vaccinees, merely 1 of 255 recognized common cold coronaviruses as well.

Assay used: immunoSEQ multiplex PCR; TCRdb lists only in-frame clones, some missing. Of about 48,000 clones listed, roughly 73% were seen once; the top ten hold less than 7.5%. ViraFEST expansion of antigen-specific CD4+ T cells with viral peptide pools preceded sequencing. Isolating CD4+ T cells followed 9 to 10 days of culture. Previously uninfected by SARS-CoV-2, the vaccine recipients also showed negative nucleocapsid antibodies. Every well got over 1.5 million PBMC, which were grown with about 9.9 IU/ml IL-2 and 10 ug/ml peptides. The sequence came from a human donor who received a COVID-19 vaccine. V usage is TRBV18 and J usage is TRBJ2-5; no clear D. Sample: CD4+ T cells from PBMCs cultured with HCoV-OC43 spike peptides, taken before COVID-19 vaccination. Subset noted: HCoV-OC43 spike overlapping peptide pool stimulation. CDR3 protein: CASSPQAGGETQYF. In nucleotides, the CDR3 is TGTGCCAGCTCACCACAGGCAGGCGGAGAGACCCAGTACTTC.